The 27 T cell receptor beta chains below come from one sample, sequenced in a study of shared clonotypes between healthy human individuals. Assay: immunoSEQ multiplex PCR; the TCRdb copy retains only in-frame clones and omits some. The sample consists of approximately 2,000,000 clones, roughly 95% of them appearing once. It was CD45RO-negative cells, positively selected for CCR7, that made up naive CD8 cells, with terminally differentiated effector memory CD45RA+ cells excluded. The sample taken for sequencing was naive CD8+ T cells from PBMCs. The receptors stem from a man younger than 35 in good health. Some clones in this sample may be carry-over from other donors' samples.

The chain recombines TRBV18 with TRBJ2-1, with D perhaps matching TRBD1 (6 bases). The V end lost 3 bases, the J end lost 4 bases, and 10 bases lay between the germline ends. Germline CDR1 KGHSH, CDR2 LQKENI. This CDR3 contains 14 residues. CDR3 residues: CASSPGQTYNEQFF. In nucleotides, the CDR3 is TGTGCCAGCTCACCCGGACAGACTTACAATGAGCAGTTCTTC.

This chain connects TRBV5-1 to TRBJ2-1; D is uncertain. V was trimmed by 4 bases and J by 4 bases, leaving 9 bases between them. The CDR3 covers 13 residues. Per germline, CDR1 SGHRS and CDR2 YFSETQ. DNA of the CDR3: TGCGCCAGCAGCCCGGACGGTTACAATGAGCAGTTCTTC. Amino acid sequence: CASSPDGYNEQFF.

The CDR3 DNA sequence: TGTGCCAGCAGTCCGAGAACCCTTTCCAGGGAGACCCAGTACTTC. This gives the protein CASSPRTLSRETQYF. The chain couples TRBV6-6 to TRBJ2-5; no clear D gene. Germline assignment: CDR1 MNHNY and CDR2 SVGAGI (reference sequence). V lost 5 bases, J lost 5 bases, and 18 bases lay in between. The CDR3 is 15 amino acids.

Here the CDR3 reads CASSEFRQGYGYTF. The CDR3 DNA is TGTGCCAGCAGTGAATTCCGACAAGGATATGGCTACACCTTC. V and J are TRBV6-1 and TRBJ1-2; D uncertain. V was shortened by 2 bases and J by 5 bases, with 12 bases between the two germline ends. The CDR3 is 14 amino acids. Germline values: CDR1 MNHNS, CDR2 SASEGT.

V gene TRBV5-1 combines with J gene TRBJ1-4; 10 bases line up with TRBD1. The CDR3 is made up of 15 amino acids. V was clipped by 3 bases and J by 12 bases; unmatched bases: 11. Germline V gene data show CDR1 as SGHRS and CDR2 as YFSETQ. CDR3 loop: CASSWGTGAYGELFF. DNA for the CDR3: TGCGCCAGCAGCTGGGGGACAGGGGCGTACGGGGAACTGTTTTTT.

The chain uses TRBV29-1 and TRBJ1-3; D not resolved. The V end was cut by 7 bases, the J end by 3 bases, with 7 bases between. The germline V gene encodes CDR1 SQVTM and CDR2 ANQGSEA. The CDR3 runs 11 residues. The CDR3 DNA reads as TGCAGCGCTGGACGTGGAAACACCATATATTTT. Translated: CSAGRGNTIYF.

This chain uses TRBV19 with TRBJ2-1; D is uncertain. The V end was cut by 5 bases, the J end by 5 bases, with 10 bases between. The germline V gene encodes CDR1 LNHDA and CDR2 SQIVND (reference sequence). This CDR3 has 13 amino acids. CDR3 DNA: TGTGCCAGTAGTCGCTCAGCAAACAATGAGCAGTTCTTC. This encodes CASSRSANNEQFF.

The rearrangement links TRBV27 to TRBJ1-2; no definite D call. The germline gives CDR1 MNHEY, CDR2 SMNVEV (reference sequence). The CDR3 consists of 14 residues. Trimming left V 3 bases short and J 3 bases short, with 11 bases between. CDR3 nucleotides: TGTGCCAGCAGTTTCGGTTCGGCATACTATGGCTACACCTTC. Translating gives CASSFGSAYYGYTF.

The rearrangement links TRBV5-1 to TRBJ2-5; D is possibly TRBD2 (6 bases). The CDR3 length is 15 residues. The V end lost 7 bases, the J end lost 1 base, and 17 bases lay between the germline ends. Per the germline V gene, CDR1 is SGHRS and CDR2 is YFSETQ. The CDR3: CASRVGGTSQETQYF. The CDR3 DNA sequence: TGCGCCAGCCGGGTGGGGGGAACGAGCCAAGAGACCCAGTACTTC.

This sequence joins TRBV21-1 and TRBJ2-1; TRBD2 was called by the table and not checked on the DNA. TRBV21-1 is given as a pseudogene. There are 17 residues in the CDR3. The CDR3 sequence: CASSKGTSGQSYNEQFF. The CDR3, as DNA: TGTGCCAGCAGCAAAGGGACTAGCGGCCAATCCTACAATGAGCAGTTCTTC.

CDR3 coding DNA: TGTGCCAGTAGTCAGGAGCTAGCAACAGATACGCAGTATTTT. Amino acid sequence: CASSQELATDTQYF. This chain uses TRBV19 with TRBJ2-3, with a weak D call TRBD2 (5 bases). V was shortened by 5 bases and J by 3 bases, with 12 bases between the two germline ends. The CDR3 contains 14 residues. Looked up from germline, CDR1 is LNHDA and CDR2 is SQIVND (reference sequence). Drawing the rest from reference TRBV19 and TRBJ2-3, the complete variable domain is DGGITQSPKYLFRKEGQNVTLSCEQNLNHDAMYWYRQDPGQGLRLIYYSQIVNDFQKGDIAEGYSVSREKKESFPLTVTSAQKNPTAFYLCASSQELATDTQYFGPGTRLTVL.

The chain combines TRBV27 with TRBJ2-7; TRBD2 aligns across 14 bases. Germline CDR1 and CDR2: MNHEY and SMNVEV (reference sequence). This CDR3 region has 18 residues. The V and J ends lost 6 bases and 2 bases, in that order; junction bases with no gene match: 12. As DNA, the CDR3 is TGTGCCAGCAGCCCCCGGGGACTAGCGGGAGTCTTCACCTACGAGCAGTACTTC. Amino acid sequence: CASSPRGLAGVFTYEQYF.

The V and J genes are TRBV27 and TRBJ2-7; 7 bases match TRBD2. This CDR3 has 14 residues. The V gene's germline CDR1 is MNHEY and CDR2 SMNVEV (reference sequence). The V and J ends lost 7 bases and 2 bases, in that order; junction bases with no gene match: 8. The DNA for the CDR3 is TGTGCCAGCACCCCCAGCGGGACTCCCTACGAGCAGTACTTC. Its protein is CASTPSGTPYEQYF.

The chain links TRBV5-1 to TRBJ2-7, with 10 bases aligning to TRBD2. The germline V gene has CDR1 SGHRS and CDR2 YFSETQ. The J segment lost 5 bases and the V segment lost 2 bases, leaving 4 bases of the junction unmatched. The CDR3 runs 14 residues. The CDR3 reads CASSFASGRDEQYF. The DNA of the CDR3 is TGCGCCAGCAGCTTCGCTAGCGGGAGAGACGAGCAGTACTTC. Drawing the rest from reference TRBV5-1 and TRBJ2-7, the complete variable domain is KAGVTQTPRYLIKTRGQQVTLSCSPISGHRSVSWYQQTPGQGLQFLFEYFSETQRNKGNFPGRFSGRQFSNSRSEMNVSTLELGDSALYLCASSFASGRDEQYFGPGTRLTVT.

The chain combines TRBV11-2 with TRBJ2-1, with 9 bases that match TRBD1. After removal of 5 bases from V and 2 bases from J, the junction contained 7 bases not matched to a gene. The germline CDR1 and CDR2 sequences are SGHAT and FQNNGV. This CDR3 has 16 amino acids. CDR3 region: CASSPRQGGAYNEQFF. Here the CDR3 DNA reads TGTGCCAGCAGCCCTCGACAGGGGGGCGCCTACAATGAGCAGTTCTTC. The full variable domain, its missing parts supplied by reference TRBV11-2 and TRBJ2-1, is EAGVAQSPRYKIIEKRQSVAFWCNPISGHATLYWYQQILGQGPKLLIQFQNNGVVDDSQLPKDRFSAERLKGVDSTLKIQPAKLEDSAVYLCASSPRQGGAYNEQFFGPGTRLTVL.

This chain links TRBV7-9 with TRBJ1-2; TRBD1 is a possible D gene (6 bases). The germline V and J ends were trimmed by 5 bases and 6 bases, with 16 bases remaining between them. Germline CDR1 SEHNR, CDR2 FQNEAQ (reference sequence). The CDR3 consists of 14 residues. The CDR3 is CASSLTGRGDGYTF. The DNA of the CDR3 is TGTGCCAGCAGCCTGACAGGCCGGGGGGATGGCTACACCTTC.

This chain links TRBV27 with TRBJ1-5, with TRBD1 as a possible D gene (6 bases). The CDR3 has 18 amino acids. Trimming shortened V by 4 bases and J by 3 bases, and 22 bases separated the two germline ends. Looked up from germline, CDR1 is MNHEY and CDR2 is SMNVEV (reference sequence). In DNA form, the CDR3 reads TGTGCCAGCAGTTCCATCTCCTCGGGACACCCTCTCAATCAGCCCCAGCATTTT. Protein: CASSSISSGHPLNQPQHF.

V usage is TRBV7-9 and J usage is TRBJ2-7; 8 bases fit TRBD1. Germline loops: CDR1 SEHNR, CDR2 FQNEAQ (reference sequence). V was clipped by 5 bases and J by 0 bases; unmatched bases: 9. The CDR3 loop spans 16 amino acids. CDR3 sequence reads: CASSPPSGTGSYEQYF. In DNA, the CDR3 is TGTGCCAGCAGCCCACCCTCCGGGACAGGCTCCTACGAGCAGTACTTC.

The chain combines TRBV7-9 with TRBJ1-1, with D uncertain. With 7 bases removed from V and 1 base from J, the gap between germline ends came to 10 bases. Germline V CDR1 and CDR2: SEHNR, FQNEAQ (reference sequence). The CDR3 is 13 amino acids. This CDR3 is CASTPQRNTEAFF. CDR3 nucleotide sequence: TGTGCCAGCACCCCACAGAGGAACACTGAAGCTTTCTTT.

CDR3 sequence (DNA): TGCGCCAGCAGCCATCCCGGCGGGGATCAGCAGTTCTTC. Translating gives CASSHPGGDQQFF. The V and J genes are TRBV4-3 and TRBJ2-1, with D possibly TRBD2 on 6 matching bases. Trimming left V 3 bases short and J 11 bases short, with 14 bases between. Per germline, CDR1 LGHNA and CDR2 YSLEER. The CDR3 has 13 residues.

V and J are TRBV11-2 and TRBJ1-3; D remains unclear. The V gene lost 7 bases and the J gene lost 4 bases, with 11 bases spanning the gap. Germline CDR1 and CDR2: SGHAT and FQNNGV. The length of the CDR3 is 13 residues. Here the CDR3 reads CASNRWRGNTIYF. CDR3 DNA: TGTGCCAGCAACCGGTGGCGAGGAAACACCATATATTTT. Full variable domain (missing parts from reference TRBV11-2 and TRBJ1-3): EAGVAQSPRYKIIEKRQSVAFWCNPISGHATLYWYQQILGQGPKLLIQFQNNGVVDDSQLPKDRFSAERLKGVDSTLKIQPAKLEDSAVYLCASNRWRGNTIYFGEGSWLTVV.

The chain joins TRBV4-3 to TRBJ1-5, with D possibly matching TRBD1 (6 bases). The V gene's germline CDR1 is LGHNA and CDR2 YSLEER. The length of the CDR3 is 18 residues. Between the trimmed V and J ends, which lost 0 bases and 1 base, there was a span of 16 bases. For the CDR3, the DNA is TGCGCCAGCAGCCAAGATAGGCAGGGGATAAAGAGCAATCAGCCCCAGCATTTT. Translation: CASSQDRQGIKSNQPQHF.

In this sample, this clone turned up once. The same CDR3 is also encoded by other DNA sequences in this sample. V is TRBV6-5 and J is TRBJ2-3; either TRBD1 or TRBD2 may supply D (5 bases each). Germline V gene lookup returns CDR1 MNHEY and CDR2 SVGAGI. The CDR3 runs 14 residues. V was cut by 2 bases and J by 0 bases, with 6 bases left in between. Here the CDR3 reads CASSYGGSTDTQYF. CDR3 nucleotides: TGTGCCAGCAGTTACGGGGGTAGCACAGATACGCAGTATTTT.

The chain uses TRBV4-3 and TRBJ2-1; 10 nucleotides agree with TRBD2. Germline V gene data show CDR1 as LGHNA and CDR2 as YSLEER. This CDR3 spans 15 amino acids. V shed 4 bases, J shed 7 bases, and the junction held 7 bases outside the gene matches. The CDR3 is CASSPGTSEWNEQFF. The CDR3 bases are TGCGCCAGCAGCCCGGGGACTAGCGAGTGGAATGAGCAGTTCTTC.

The chain employs TRBV2 and TRBJ2-1; D unclear. The V gene lost 7 bases and the J gene lost 0 bases, with 7 bases spanning the gap. From germline, CDR1 is SNHLY and CDR2 FYNNEI. This CDR3 is built from 13 residues. The chain's CDR3 is CASNPVSYNEQFF. DNA for the CDR3: TGTGCCAGCAACCCAGTCTCCTACAATGAGCAGTTCTTC.

The chain's CDR3 is CASSLRIGETEAFF. The CDR3 DNA reads as TGTGCCAGCAGTTTAAGGATCGGGGAAACTGAAGCTTTCTTT. J is TRBJ1-1 and V is TRBV28, with D unclear. CDR1 and CDR2 from the germline V gene are MDHEN and SYDVKM. Trimming removed 2 bases from V and 5 bases from J, with 12 bases in between. There are 14 residues in the CDR3.

This chain uses TRBV9 with TRBJ2-7; D possibly corresponds to TRBD1 (6 bases). The V end lost 3 bases, the J end lost 5 bases, and 15 bases lay between the germline ends. This CDR3 has 14 amino acids. CDR1 and CDR2 from the germline V gene are SGDLS and YYNGEE. The CDR3 region has the DNA TGTGCCAGCAGCGGAAGGGGGAGTTCGGACGAGCAGTACTTC. Translated: CASSGRGSSDEQYF. Drawing the rest from reference TRBV9 and TRBJ2-7, the complete variable domain is DSGVTQTPKHLITATGQRVTLRCSPRSGDLSVYWYQQSLDQGLQFLIQYYNGEERAKGNILERFSAQQFPDLHSELNLSSLELGDSALYFCASSGRGSSDEQYFGPGTRLTVT.